This T cell receptor (beta chain) was obtained from a study of technical replicates of blood from a handful of donors. Produced via immunoSEQ multiplex PCR; TCRdb's table is partial and in-frame only. This table has under 85,000 clones, around 86% appearing once. Germline-derived CDR1 and CDR2 are SGHTA and FQGTGA. The CDR3 loop spans 15 amino acids. Trimming removed 4 bases from V and 4 bases from J; junction bases left unmatched: 5. This clone was observed a single time. The chain is built from TRBV7-3 and TRBJ2-2, with 8 bases aligning to TRBD1. This receptor was taken from a human donor in good health. Some clones in this sample may be carry-over from other donors' samples. Sample: PBMCs. The CDR3 sequence is CASSSRDRSTGELFF. CDR3 bases: TGTGCCAGCAGCTCCCGGGACAGGAGCACCGGGGAGCTGTTTTTT.